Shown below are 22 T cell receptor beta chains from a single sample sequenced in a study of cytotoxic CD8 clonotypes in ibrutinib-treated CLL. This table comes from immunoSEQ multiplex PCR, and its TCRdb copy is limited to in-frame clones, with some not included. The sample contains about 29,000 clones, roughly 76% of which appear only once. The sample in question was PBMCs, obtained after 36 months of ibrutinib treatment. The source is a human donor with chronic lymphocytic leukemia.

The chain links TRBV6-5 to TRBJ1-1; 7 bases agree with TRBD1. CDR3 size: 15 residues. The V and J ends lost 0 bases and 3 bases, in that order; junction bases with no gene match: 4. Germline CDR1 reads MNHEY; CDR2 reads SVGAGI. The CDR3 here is CASSYSQGVYTEAFF. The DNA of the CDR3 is TGTGCCAGCAGTTACTCTCAGGGGGTTTACACTGAAGCTTTCTTT.

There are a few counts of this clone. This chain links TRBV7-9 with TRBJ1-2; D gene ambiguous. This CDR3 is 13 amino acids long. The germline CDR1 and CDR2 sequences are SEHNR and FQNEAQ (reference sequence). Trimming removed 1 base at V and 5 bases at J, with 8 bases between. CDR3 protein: CASSLEAPYGYTF. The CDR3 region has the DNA TGTGCCAGCAGCTTAGAGGCGCCGTATGGCTACACCTTC.

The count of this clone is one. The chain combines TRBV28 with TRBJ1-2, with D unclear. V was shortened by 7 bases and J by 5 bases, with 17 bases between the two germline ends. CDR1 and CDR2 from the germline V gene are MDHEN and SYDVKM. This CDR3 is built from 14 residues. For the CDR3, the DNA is TGTGCCAGCACCCCAATTTCGAAGGGATATGGCTACACCTTC. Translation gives CASTPISKGYGYTF.

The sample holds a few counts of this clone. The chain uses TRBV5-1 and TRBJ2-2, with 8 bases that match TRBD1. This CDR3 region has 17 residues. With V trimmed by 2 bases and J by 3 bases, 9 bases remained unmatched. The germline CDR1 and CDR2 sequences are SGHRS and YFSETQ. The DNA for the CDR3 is TGCGCCAGCAGCTTAGACCCGGACAGGGCCGACACCGGGGAGCTGTTTTTT. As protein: CASSLDPDRADTGELFF.

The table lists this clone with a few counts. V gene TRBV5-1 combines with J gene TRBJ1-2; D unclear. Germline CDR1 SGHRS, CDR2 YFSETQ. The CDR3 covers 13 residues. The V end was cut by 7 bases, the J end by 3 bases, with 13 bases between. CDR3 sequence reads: CASRPGVDYGYTF. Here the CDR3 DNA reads TGCGCCAGCCGCCCTGGGGTAGACTATGGCTACACCTTC.

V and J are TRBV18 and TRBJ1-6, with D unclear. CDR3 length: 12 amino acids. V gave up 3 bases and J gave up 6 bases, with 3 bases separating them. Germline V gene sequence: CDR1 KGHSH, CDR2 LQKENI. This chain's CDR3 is CASSPGNSPLHF. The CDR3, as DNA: TGTGCCAGCTCACCCGGTAATTCACCCCTCCACTTT.

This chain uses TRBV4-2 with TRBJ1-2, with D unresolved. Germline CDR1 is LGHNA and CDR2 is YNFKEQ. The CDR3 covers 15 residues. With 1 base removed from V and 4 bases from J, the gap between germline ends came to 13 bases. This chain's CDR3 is CASSQGGTGLYGYTF. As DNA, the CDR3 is TGTGCCAGCAGCCAAGGGGGTACGGGTCTCTATGGCTACACCTTC.

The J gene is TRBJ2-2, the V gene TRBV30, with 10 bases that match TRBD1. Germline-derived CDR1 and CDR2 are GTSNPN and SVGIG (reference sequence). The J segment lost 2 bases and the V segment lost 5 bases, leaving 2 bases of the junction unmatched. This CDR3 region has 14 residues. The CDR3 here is CAWGTGVNTGELFF. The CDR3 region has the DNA TGTGCCTGGGGGACAGGGGTCAACACCGGGGAGCTGTTTTTT.

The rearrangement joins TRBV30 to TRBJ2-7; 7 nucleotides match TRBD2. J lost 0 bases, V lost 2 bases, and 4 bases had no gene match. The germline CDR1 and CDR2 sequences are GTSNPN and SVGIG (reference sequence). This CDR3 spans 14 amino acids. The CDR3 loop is CAWSRGGRSYEQYF. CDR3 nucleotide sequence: TGTGCCTGGAGTAGGGGAGGGCGCTCCTACGAGCAGTACTTC.

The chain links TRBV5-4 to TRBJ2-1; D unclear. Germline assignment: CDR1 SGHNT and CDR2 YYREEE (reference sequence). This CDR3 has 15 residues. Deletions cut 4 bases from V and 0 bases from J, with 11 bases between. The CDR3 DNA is TGTGCCAGCAGCCAAGAAGGCAGCTCCTACAATGAGCAGTTCTTC. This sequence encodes CASSQEGSSYNEQFF.

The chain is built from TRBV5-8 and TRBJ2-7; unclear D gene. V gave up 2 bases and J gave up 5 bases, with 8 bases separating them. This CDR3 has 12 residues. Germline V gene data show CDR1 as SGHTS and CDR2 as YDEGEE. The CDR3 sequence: CASSLRTDEQYF. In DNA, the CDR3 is TGTGCCAGCAGCTTACGGACGGACGAGCAGTACTTC.

DNA for the CDR3: TGTGCCAGCAGCTTAGGGTATATCGGACAGGTAAACACTGAAGCTTTCTTT. Encoded protein: CASSLGYIGQVNTEAFF. The V and J genes are TRBV7-6 and TRBJ1-1; 7 positions match TRBD1. J lost 2 bases, V lost 1 base, and 10 bases had no gene match. The germline CDR1 and CDR2 sequences are SGHVS and FNYEAQ. The CDR3 is 17 residues long.

The CDR3 spells CASSTGPNRPNTEAFF. The CDR3 DNA reads TGTGCCAGTAGTACAGGACCCAACCGCCCGAACACTGAAGCTTTCTTT. This rearrangement joins TRBV19 to TRBJ1-1; D remains ambiguous. Between the trimmed V and J ends, which lost 4 bases and 1 base, there was a span of 16 bases. The CDR3 is made up of 16 amino acids. From germline, CDR1 is LNHDA and CDR2 SQIVND (reference sequence).

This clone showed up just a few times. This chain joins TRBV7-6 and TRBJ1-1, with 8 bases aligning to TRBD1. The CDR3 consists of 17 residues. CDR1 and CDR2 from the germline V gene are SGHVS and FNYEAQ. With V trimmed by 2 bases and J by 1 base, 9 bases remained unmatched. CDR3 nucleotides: TGTGCCAGCAGCTTAAGACAGGGGAGGGTAGGGAACACTGAAGCTTTCTTT. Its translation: CASSLRQGRVGNTEAFF.

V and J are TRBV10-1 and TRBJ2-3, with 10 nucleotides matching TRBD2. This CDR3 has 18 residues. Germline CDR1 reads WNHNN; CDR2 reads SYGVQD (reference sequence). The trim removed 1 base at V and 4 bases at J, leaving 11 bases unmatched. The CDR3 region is CASSEWTGSGGAPDTQYF. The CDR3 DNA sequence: TGCGCCAGCAGTGAGTGGACCGGAAGCGGGGGGGCTCCAGATACGCAGTATTTT.

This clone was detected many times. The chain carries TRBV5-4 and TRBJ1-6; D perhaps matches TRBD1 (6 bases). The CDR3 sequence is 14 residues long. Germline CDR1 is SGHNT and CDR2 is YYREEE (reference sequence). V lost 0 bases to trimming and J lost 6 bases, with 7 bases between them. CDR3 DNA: TGTGCCAGCAGCTTGGTCAGGGGTAATTCACCCCTCCACTTT. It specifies CASSLVRGNSPLHF.

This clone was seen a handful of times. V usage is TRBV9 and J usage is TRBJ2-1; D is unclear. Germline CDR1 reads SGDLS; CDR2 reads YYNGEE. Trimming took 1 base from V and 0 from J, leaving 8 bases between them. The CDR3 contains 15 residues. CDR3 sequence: CASSVSQSSYNEQFF. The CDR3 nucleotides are TGTGCCAGCAGCGTAAGCCAGAGCTCCTACAATGAGCAGTTCTTC. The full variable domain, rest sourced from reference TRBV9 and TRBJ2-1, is DSGVTQTPKHLITATGQRVTLRCSPRSGDLSVYWYQQSLDQGLQFLIQYYNGEERAKGNILERFSAQQFPDLHSELNLSSLELGDSALYFCASSVSQSSYNEQFFGPGTRLTVL.

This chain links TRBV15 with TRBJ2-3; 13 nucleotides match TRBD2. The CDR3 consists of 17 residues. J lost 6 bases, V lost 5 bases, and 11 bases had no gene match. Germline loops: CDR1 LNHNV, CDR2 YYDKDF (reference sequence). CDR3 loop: CATSEGLAGPPTDTQYF. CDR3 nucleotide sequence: TGTGCCACCAGCGAGGGACTAGCGGGGCCCCCGACGGATACGCAGTATTTT.

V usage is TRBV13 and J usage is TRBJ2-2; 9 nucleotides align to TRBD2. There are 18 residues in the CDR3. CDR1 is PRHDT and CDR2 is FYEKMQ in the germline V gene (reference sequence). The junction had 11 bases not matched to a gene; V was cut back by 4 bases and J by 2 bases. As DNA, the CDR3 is TGTGCCAGCAGCTCCTCCCGGGCGCGGGGGGGAAACACCGGGGAGCTGTTTTTT. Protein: CASSSSRARGGNTGELFF. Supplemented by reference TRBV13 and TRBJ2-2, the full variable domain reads AAGVIQSPRHLIKEKRETATLKCYPIPRHDTVYWYQQGPGQDPQFLISFYEKMQSDKGSIPDRFSAQQFSDYHSELNMSSLELGDSALYFCASSSSRARGGNTGELFFGEGSRLTVL.

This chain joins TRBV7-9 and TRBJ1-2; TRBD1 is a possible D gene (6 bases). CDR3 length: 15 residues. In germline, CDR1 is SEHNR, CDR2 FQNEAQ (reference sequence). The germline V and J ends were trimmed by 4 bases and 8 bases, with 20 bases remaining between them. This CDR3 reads CASSSRDTQLKGYTF. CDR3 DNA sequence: TGTGCCAGCAGCTCCCGGGACACCCAATTGAAAGGCTACACCTTC.

Written as DNA, the CDR3 is TGTGCCAGCTCAACGACAGCTTATGGCTACACCTTC. Residues: CASSTTAYGYTF. The rearrangement uses TRBV18 and TRBJ1-2; a weak D match, TRBD1 (5 bases). This CDR3 has 12 residues. Per the germline V gene, CDR1 is KGHSH and CDR2 is LQKENI. V gave up 5 bases and J gave up 5 bases, with 9 bases separating them. Together with reference TRBV18 and TRBJ1-2, the CDR3 gives the full variable domain: NAGVMQNPRHLVRRRGQEARLRCSPMKGHSHVYWYRQLPEEGLKFMVYLQKENIIDESGMPKERFSAEFPKEGPSILRIQQVVRGDSAAYFCASSTTAYGYTFGSGTRLTVV.

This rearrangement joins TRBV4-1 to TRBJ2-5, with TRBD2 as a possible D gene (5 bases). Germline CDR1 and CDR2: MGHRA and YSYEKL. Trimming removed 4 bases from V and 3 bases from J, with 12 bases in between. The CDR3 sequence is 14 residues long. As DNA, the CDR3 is TGCGCCAGCAGCCTAGAGGGCCTTGAAGAGACCCAGTACTTC. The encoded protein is CASSLEGLEETQYF.